This TCR beta chain was recorded in a study of somatic mutations in cytotoxic T cells in rheumatoid arthritis. Turning to the study itself: Selected populations of V beta antibody-stained T cells underwent flow sorting at nearly 100% purity; these encompassed V beta1+ cells subjected to TCRB sequencing. General observations from the study: The largest CD8+ clone made up over 20% of CD8+ cells in about an eighth of the 65 patients. A rise in CD8+ clonality with age was seen in rheumatoid arthritis patients but not in healthy controls.

This table comes from immunoSEQ multiplex PCR, and its TCRdb copy is limited to in-frame clones, with some not included. This sample has 15,000 to 20,000 clones, with around 79% found just once. Of the blood donors acting as healthy controls, 45% to 70% were female, and their median age was approximately 57 years (range roughly 20-70). Concerning this clone: Its antigen is undetermined.

This CDR3 has 16 amino acids. V was clipped by 5 bases and J by 0 bases; unmatched bases: 6. Germline V gene lookup returns CDR1 SEHNR and CDR2 FQNEAQ (reference sequence). The TCR originated in a woman aged 45-60 years in good health. V is TRBV7-9 and J is TRBJ2-2; the match to TRBD2 covers 7 bases. Sequencing was done on a sample of CD8+ T cells sorted from blood. The CDR3 is CASSPAGGANTGELFF. The CDR3, as DNA: TGTGCCAGCAGCCCTGCTGGGGGGGCGAACACCGGGGAGCTGTTTTTT.